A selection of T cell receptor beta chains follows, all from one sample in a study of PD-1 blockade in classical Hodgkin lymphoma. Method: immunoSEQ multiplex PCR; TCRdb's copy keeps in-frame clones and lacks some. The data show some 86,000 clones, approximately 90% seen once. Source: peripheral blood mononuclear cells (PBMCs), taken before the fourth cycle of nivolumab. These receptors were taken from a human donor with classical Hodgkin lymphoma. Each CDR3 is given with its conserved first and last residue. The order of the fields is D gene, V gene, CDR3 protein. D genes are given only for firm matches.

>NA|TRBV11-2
CASTPGIGNYGYTF
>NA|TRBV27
CASSPQWGLAYNSPLHF
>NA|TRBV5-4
CASSLAISAGYGYTF
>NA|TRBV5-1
CASSLDQGRISGYTF
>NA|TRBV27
CASSLSIGHFSYEQYF
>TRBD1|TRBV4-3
CASSQDWGRGRGNEQFF
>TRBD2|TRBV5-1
CASSWTSGETQYF
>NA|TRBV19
CASSIRELNSPLHF
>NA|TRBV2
CASSDMNPGTGNTIYF
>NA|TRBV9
CASSPRALDPGYEQYF
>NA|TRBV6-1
CASGVGRVSGELFF
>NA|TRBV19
CASSRLRDSNQPQHF
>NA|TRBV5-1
CASSLRQGLNSPLHF
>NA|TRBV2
CASSLRDPIF
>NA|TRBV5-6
CASSLVGHSTYEQYF
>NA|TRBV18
CASSHRWTENGYTF
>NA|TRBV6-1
CASSVGRTYEQYF
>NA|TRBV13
CASRKILPTGVSGTQNTGELFF
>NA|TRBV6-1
CASSGFRGPNYGYTF
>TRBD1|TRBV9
CASSVETGSYYGYTF
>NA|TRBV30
CAWSQDTSTDTQYF
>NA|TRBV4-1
CASSQEPSSNTEAFF
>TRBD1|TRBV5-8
CASRETGAGNTEAFF
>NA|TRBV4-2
CASSQERTGYNEQFF
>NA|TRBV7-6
CASSSSHRNTEAFF
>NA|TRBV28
CASSLLGGASEQFF
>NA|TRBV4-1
CASSQDKGRGYGYTF
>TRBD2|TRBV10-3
CAISESNGGIQETQYF
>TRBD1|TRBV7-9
CASSPTGQGLFF
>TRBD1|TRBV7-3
CASSLWGQGDTEAFF
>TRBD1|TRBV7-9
CASRSDRGDTEAFF
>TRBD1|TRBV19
CASSLSGTGWDEQYF
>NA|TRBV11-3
CASSLGPVTDTQYF
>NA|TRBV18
CASSQDSEAFF
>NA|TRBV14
CASSQYTDTQYF
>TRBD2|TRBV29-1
CSVEDQGGGAYNEQFF
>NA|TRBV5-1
CASSLGGGNTEAFF
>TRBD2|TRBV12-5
CASGLGLAGSSYNEQFF
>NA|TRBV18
CASFTTRGHPRDYGYTF
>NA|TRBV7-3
CASSSAGPYGEQYF
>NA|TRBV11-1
CASSRTPEKAQYF
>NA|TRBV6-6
CASSDFDRSYQETQYF
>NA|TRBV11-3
CASSLGTGIQYF